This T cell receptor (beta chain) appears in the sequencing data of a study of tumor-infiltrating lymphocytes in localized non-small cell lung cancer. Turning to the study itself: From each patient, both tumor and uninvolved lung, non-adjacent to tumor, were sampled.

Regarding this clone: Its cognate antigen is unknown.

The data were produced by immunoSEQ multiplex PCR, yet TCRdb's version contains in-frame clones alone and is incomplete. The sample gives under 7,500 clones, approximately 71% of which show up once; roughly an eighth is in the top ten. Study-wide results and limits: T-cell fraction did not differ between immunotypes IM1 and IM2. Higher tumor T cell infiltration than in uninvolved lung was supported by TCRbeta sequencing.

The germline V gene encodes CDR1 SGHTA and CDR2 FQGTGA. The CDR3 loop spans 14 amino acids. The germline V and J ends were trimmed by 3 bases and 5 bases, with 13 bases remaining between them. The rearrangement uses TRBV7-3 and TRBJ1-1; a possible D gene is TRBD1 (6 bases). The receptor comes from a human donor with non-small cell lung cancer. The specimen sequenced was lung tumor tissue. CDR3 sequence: CASSFSGVGTEAFF. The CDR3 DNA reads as TGTGCCAGCAGCTTCTCAGGGGTCGGGACTGAAGCTTTCTTT. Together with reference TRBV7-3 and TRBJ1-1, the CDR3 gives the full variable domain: GAGVSQTPSNKVTEKGKYVELRCDPISGHTALYWYRQSLGQGPEFLIYFQGTGAADDSGLPNDRFFAVRPEGSVSTLKIQRTERGDSAVYLCASSFSGVGTEAFFGQGTRLTVV.